The 27 T cell receptor beta chains given below trace back to one sample, sequenced in a study of T-cell reconstitution after alpha-beta-depleted transplantation in children. Construction of the TCRbeta library involved unique molecular identifiers. TCRdb fed the PCR reads into MiXCR, producing one record per CDR3 protein. Altogether 230,000 or so distinct CDR3 sequences are present, 12% being singletons, with the ten largest covering 2.6%. Sample: PBMCs from the stem cell graft donor, taken from the stem cell graft. These receptors all stem from a human donor who donated a stem cell graft to a child with acute lymphoblastic leukemia.

As concerns this clonotype: It may be a read error: a sequence one base away is much more abundant. CDR3 in DNA: TGCAGTGCTATATTGGGACCCGTGAGGAACTATGGCTACACCTTC. Amino acid sequence: CSAILGPVRNYGYTF. The chain combines TRBV20-1 with TRBJ1-2; D possibly corresponds to TRBD1 (5 bases). The CDR3 consists of 15 residues. Trimming pared 4 bases from V and 2 bases from J, leaving 17 bases between. Germline V lookup: CDR1 DFQATT, CDR2 SNEGSKA (reference sequence).

The table lists this clonotype with many counts. The chain joins TRBV10-2 to TRBJ2-7; D not certain. Between the trimmed V and J ends, which lost 6 bases and 2 bases, there was a span of 20 bases. This CDR3 spans 16 amino acids. CDR1 WSHSY and CDR2 SAAADI come from the germline V gene. CDR3 DNA sequence: TGCGCCAGCAGCCCCCGTAGTCGTCGATTAACCTACGAGCAGTACTTC. Its protein product is CASSPRSRRLTYEQYF.

The rearrangement uses TRBV7-2 and TRBJ1-1; D not resolved. The V and J ends lost 7 bases and 2 bases respectively, with 11 bases between them. Looked up from germline, CDR1 is SGHTA and CDR2 is FQGNSA. The CDR3 totals 13 residues. DNA for the CDR3: TGTGCCAGCAAGAGGTCCAGCAACACTGAAGCTTTCTTT. This encodes CASKRSSNTEAFF.

This clonotype appeared many times. This chain connects TRBV12-3 or TRBV12-4 to TRBJ2-3; TRBD2 aligns across 13 bases. The ends lost 6 bases at V and 4 bases at J; junction bases unmatched: 1. The CDR3 is 14 amino acids. For the CDR3, the DNA is TGTGCCAGCAGGACTAGCGGGAGGTCAGATACGCAGTATTTT. Amino acids: CASRTSGRSDTQYF.

This clonotype was observed many times. The chain is built from TRBV19 and TRBJ1-1, with D unresolved. The CDR3 spans 13 residues. Trimming removed 6 bases from V and 0 bases from J, with 8 bases in between. The germline gives CDR1 LNHDA, CDR2 SQIVND (reference sequence). CDR3 sequence reads: CASREPVNTEAFF. DNA of the CDR3: TGTGCCAGTAGGGAGCCGGTGAACACTGAAGCTTTCTTT.

This clonotype has a count of ten or more. V usage is TRBV7-2 and J usage is TRBJ2-1; TRBD2 matches 8 bases. Trimming took 3 bases from V and 4 from J; bases not matched to a gene: 8. Germline lookup yields CDR1 SGHTA and CDR2 FQGNSA. The CDR3 spans 16 residues. The CDR3 sequence is CASSFLAGGLYNEQFF. CDR3 DNA: TGTGCCAGCAGCTTCCTCGCGGGAGGATTATACAATGAGCAGTTCTTC. Based on the CDR3 plus reference TRBV7-2 and TRBJ2-1, the full variable domain is GAGVSQSPSNKVTEKGKDVELRCDPISGHTALYWYRQSLGQGLEFLIYFQGNSAPDKSGLPSDRFSAERTGGSVSTLTIQRTQQEDSAVYLCASSFLAGGLYNEQFFGPGTRLTVL.

Notes on this clonotype: A read error may explain this, as a much larger clone is one base away. The V and J genes are TRBV27 and TRBJ2-3; D is uncertain. Trimming stripped 6 bases from V and 1 base from J, with 11 bases between. This CDR3 comprises 14 residues. Germline assignment: CDR1 MNHEY and CDR2 SMNVEV (reference sequence). DNA for the CDR3: TGTGCCAGCAGAGTGGCAGACCGCACAGATACGCAGTATTTT. Protein sequence: CASRVADRTDTQYF.

There are many counts of this clonotype. The chain has TRBV9 and TRBJ2-7; 9 bases line up with TRBD1. Germline lookup yields CDR1 SGDLS and CDR2 YYNGEE. J gave up 2 bases and V 2 bases, and 8 bases lay outside the gene matches. The CDR3 contains 16 residues. This CDR3 is CASSVDGGQGTYEQYF. Written as DNA, the CDR3 is TGTGCCAGCAGCGTTGATGGGGGACAGGGAACCTACGAGCAGTACTTC.

The V call is TRBV6-1, the J call TRBJ1-5; 10 bases fit TRBD1. This CDR3 comprises 14 residues. With V trimmed by 6 bases and J by 7 bases, 6 bases remained unmatched. CDR1 is MNHNS, CDR2 SASEGT, per germline. DNA of the CDR3: TGTGCCAGCAGCCGGACAGGGGGAGGACAGCCCCAGCATTTT. Residues: CASSRTGGGQPQHF.

The chain uses TRBV30 and TRBJ2-2; 7 positions match TRBD1. There are 16 residues in the CDR3. The V gene's germline CDR1 is GTSNPN and CDR2 SVGIG (reference sequence). With V trimmed by 2 bases and J by 5 bases, 11 bases remained unmatched. This CDR3 reads CAWSPIWTGWTGELFF. The CDR3, as DNA: TGTGCCTGGAGTCCGATTTGGACAGGCTGGACCGGGGAGCTGTTTTTT.

This clonotype occurred a few times. The chain has TRBV20-1 and TRBJ2-7, with D perhaps being TRBD1 or TRBD2 (5 bases each). The CDR3 is made up of 11 amino acids. V was cut by 2 bases and J by 6 bases, with 8 bases left in between. CDR1 DFQATT and CDR2 SNEGSKA come from the germline V gene (reference sequence). In nucleotides, the CDR3 is TGCAGTGCTAGACGGGGCCTCGAGCAGTACTTC. Its translation is CSARRGLEQYF.

This clonotype showed up many times. The chain combines TRBV12-3 or TRBV12-4 with TRBJ1-5, with D tentatively TRBD1 (5 bases). V was shortened by 4 bases and J by 4 bases, with 8 bases between the two germline ends. The CDR3 spans 13 residues. CDR3 in amino acids: CASSWDGNQPQHF. In DNA form, the CDR3 reads TGTGCCAGCAGTTGGGACGGGAATCAGCCCCAGCATTTT.

Regarding this clonotype: Sequence at one end of the junction differs from germline and may be a read error. The chain employs TRBV7-3 and TRBJ1-2; D remains unclear. This CDR3 comprises 14 residues. Looked up from germline, CDR1 is SGHTA and CDR2 is FQGTGA. As DNA, the CDR3 is TGTACCAGCAGCTTAGGCAGGACCAACTATGGCTACACCTTC. It yields the protein CTSSLGRTNYGYTF.

There are many counts of this clonotype. The chain employs TRBV14 and TRBJ2-1; D possibly corresponds to TRBD2 (5 bases). V lost 4 bases, J lost 4 bases, and 11 bases lay in between. The germline gives CDR1 SGHDN, CDR2 FVKESK. The length of the CDR3 is 14 residues. This chain's CDR3 is CASSREGAYNEQFF. As DNA, the CDR3 is TGTGCCAGCAGCCGCGAGGGAGCATACAATGAGCAGTTCTTC.

This clonotype has ten or more counts. The chain uses TRBV10-3 and TRBJ2-5; D possibly corresponds to TRBD1 (6 bases). CDR1 ENHRY and CDR2 SYGVKD come from the germline V gene. With 0 bases removed from V and 1 base from J, the gap between germline ends came to 9 bases. The CDR3 runs 15 residues. The DNA of the CDR3 is TGTGCCATCAGTGAGTCCGGACAGCCCCAAGAGACCCAGTACTTC. As protein: CAISESGQPQETQYF.

Concerning this clonotype: A much larger clone differs from this one at a single base, so this may be a read error. This chain connects TRBV7-9 to TRBJ2-7; 9 nucleotides align to TRBD2. This CDR3 comprises 15 residues. V lost 1 base to trimming and J lost 2 bases; unmatched junction nucleotides: 3. CDR1 SEHNR and CDR2 FQNEAQ come from the germline V gene (reference sequence). CDR3 region: CASSLGPSGTYEQYF. CDR3 in DNA: TGTGCCAGCAGCTTAGGGCCTAGCGGGACCTACGAGCAGTACTTC.

This rearrangement joins TRBV6-2 or TRBV6-3 to TRBJ2-2; D is possibly TRBD2 (5 bases). This CDR3 has 12 amino acids. The germline CDR1 and CDR2 sequences are MNHEY and SVGEGT. This CDR3 reads CASTRATGELFF. The CDR3 bases are TGTGCTTCGACGCGGGCAACCGGGGAGCTGTTTTTT.

This clonotype came up many times. This rearrangement joins TRBV3-1 to TRBJ2-3, with 10 bases aligning to TRBD2. The CDR3 runs to 15 residues. CDR1 LGHDT and CDR2 YNNKEL come from the germline V gene (reference sequence). Trimming at V came to 5 bases and at J to 5 bases, leaving 7 bases not matched to a gene. This CDR3 reads CASSAAGGQGDTQYF. The CDR3 region has the DNA TGTGCCAGCAGCGCAGCGGGGGGGCAAGGAGATACGCAGTATTTT.

This clonotype was detected ten times or more. The chain links TRBV9 to TRBJ2-2; D unclear. Germline V gives CDR1 SGDLS, CDR2 YYNGEE. This CDR3 comprises 12 residues. V lost 5 bases and J lost 11, with 13 bases in between. The chain's CDR3 is CASSAVGEELFF. CDR3 bases: TGTGCCAGCAGTGCTGTGGGTGAAGAGCTGTTTTTT.

In this sample, this clonotype turned up many times. The chain carries TRBV20-1 and TRBJ2-7; TRBD1 aligns across 9 bases. The germline gives CDR1 DFQATT, CDR2 SNEGSKA (reference sequence). The CDR3 has 13 residues. The V gene end was trimmed by 6 bases and the J gene end by 3 bases; junction bases not matched to a gene: 6. The CDR3 DNA reads TGCAGTGCGCCGGGACAGGGAAACTACGAGCAGTACTTC. Its protein is CSAPGQGNYEQYF.

This clonotype was seen at least ten times. The chain carries TRBV12-3 or TRBV12-4 and TRBJ1-4; TRBD1 might be the D (5 bases). The germline V and J ends were trimmed by 5 bases and 0 bases, with 16 bases remaining between them. The CDR3 consists of 17 residues. CDR3 region: CASSIQGRITTNEKLFF. Written as DNA, the CDR3 is TGTGCCAGCAGTATCCAGGGACGCATAACAACTAATGAAAAACTGTTTTTT.

A few counts support this clonotype. The chain carries TRBV20-1 and TRBJ1-2; maybe TRBD1 (5 bases). CDR3 length: 16 residues. Trimming pared 1 base from V and 3 bases from J, leaving 18 bases between. Germline CDR1 is DFQATT and CDR2 is SNEGSKA (reference sequence). CDR3: CSARVGKGVGDYGYTF. The DNA of the CDR3 is TGCAGTGCTAGAGTCGGCAAGGGTGTAGGGGACTATGGCTACACCTTC.

This clonotype was observed many times. A junction boundary mismatches the germline segment, possibly from a read error. The rearrangement joins TRBV18 to TRBJ1-1; no firm D call. CDR1 KGHSH and CDR2 LQKENI come from the germline V gene. The CDR3 spans 13 residues. CDR3 residues: CASSQGLNTEAFF. As DNA, the CDR3 is TGTGCCAGCTCTCAAGGGTTGAATACTGAAGCTTTCTTT. Combining the CDR3 with reference TRBV18 and TRBJ1-1 gives the whole variable domain NAGVMQNPRHLVRRRGQEARLRCSPMKGHSHVYWYRQLPEEGLKFMVYLQKENIIDESGMPKERFSAEFPKEGPSILRIQQVVRGDSAAYFCASSQGLNTEAFFGQGTRLTVV.

Notes on this clonotype: Mismatch with germline at one junction end may stem from a read error. V and J are TRBV25-1 and TRBJ2-2; perhaps D is TRBD1 or TRBD2 (5 bases each). The CDR3 length is 15 residues. In germline, CDR1 is MGHDK, CDR2 SYGVNS. The CDR3 loop is CASSKGREGGRELFF. The CDR3 nucleotides are TGTGCCAGCAGTAAAGGGCGCGAGGGCGGCAGGGAGCTGTTTTTC.

The sample holds many counts of this clonotype. J is TRBJ1-1 and V is TRBV9; a possible D gene is TRBD1 (5 bases). The CDR3 totals 14 residues. CDR1 and CDR2 from the germline V gene are SGDLS and YYNGEE. V lost 1 base, J lost 5 bases, and 12 bases lay in between. The CDR3: CASSVWGEGTEAFF. The CDR3, as DNA: TGTGCCAGCAGCGTATGGGGAGAGGGGACTGAAGCTTTCTTT. The entire variable domain, with the rest obtained from reference TRBV9 and TRBJ1-1, is as follows: DSGVTQTPKHLITATGQRVTLRCSPRSGDLSVYWYQQSLDQGLQFLIQYYNGEERAKGNILERFSAQQFPDLHSELNLSSLELGDSALYFCASSVWGEGTEAFFGQGTRLTVV.

This clonotype was observed at least ten times. V gene TRBV5-1 combines with J gene TRBJ2-5; the D gene is possibly TRBD1 (5 bases). This CDR3 is 15 amino acids long. Germline lookup yields CDR1 SGHRS and CDR2 YFSETQ. The germline V and J ends were trimmed by 1 base and 2 bases, with 12 bases remaining between them. CDR3 nucleotide sequence: TGCGCCAGCAGCTTGCTTCAGGGCCCTCAAGAGACCCAGTACTTC. Protein: CASSLLQGPQETQYF.

This clonotype was detected ten times or more. The V call is TRBV6-2 or TRBV6-3, the J call TRBJ1-1, with D unclear. V gave up 4 bases and J gave up 3 bases, with 12 bases separating them. Per the germline V gene, CDR1 is MNHEY and CDR2 is SVGEGT. The CDR3 loop spans 14 amino acids. The chain's CDR3 is CASSLWAEDTEAFF. CDR3 DNA sequence: TGTGCCAGCAGTTTATGGGCTGAGGACACTGAAGCTTTCTTT.